One sample yielded the 20 T cell receptor beta chains listed below, sequenced in a study of prognosis after radiotherapy for stage I lung cancer. Using two-round multiplex PCR, the authors amplified TCR beta CDR3 from genomic DNA. Primers specific to each TRBV and TRBJ gene were used in first-round PCR. MiXCR, applied by TCRdb to the multiplex PCR reads, yields one record per CDR3 protein. The sample yields tens of thousands of distinct CDR3 sequences, approximately 44% seen once. Sequenced here: PBMCs, sampled before or after stereotactic body radiation therapy (not recorded which). These receptors were collected from a donor over 45 with non-small cell lung cancer.

V and J are TRBV9 and TRBJ2-7; D is unclear. This CDR3 region has 15 residues. Looked up from germline, CDR1 is SGDLS and CDR2 is YYNGEE. Trimming removed 0 bases from V and 4 bases from J, with 14 bases in between. CDR3 DNA sequence: TGTGCCAGCAGCGTAGGTCCTGGATGGGAATACGAGCAGTACTTC. It is translated as CASSVGPGWEYEQYF.

The gene calls are TRBV2 and TRBJ2-1; 10 positions agree with TRBD2. The CDR3 loop spans 13 amino acids. The germline V gene has CDR1 SNHLY and CDR2 FYNNEI. V lost 2 bases and J lost 9; bases outside the gene matches: 1. The CDR3 loop reads CASSESGGGEQFF. Here the CDR3 DNA reads TGTGCCAGCAGTGAAAGCGGGGGGGGTGAGCAGTTCTTC.

The gene calls are TRBV2 and TRBJ1-2; D gene ambiguous. Trimming stripped 4 bases from V and 1 base from J, with 10 bases between. CDR3 length: 14 amino acids. Germline-derived CDR1 and CDR2 are SNHLY and FYNNEI. For the CDR3, the DNA is TGTGCCAGCAGTGTAGCCCGGATTAACTATGGCTACACCTTC. This translates into CASSVARINYGYTF.

This clonotype occurred many times. This sequence joins TRBV5-8 and TRBJ2-5; weak D call: TRBD1 (6 bases). Looked up from germline, CDR1 is SGHTS and CDR2 is YDEGEE. V lost 4 bases, J lost 0 bases, and 10 bases lay in between. The CDR3 consists of 14 residues. The CDR3 coding sequence is TGTGCCAGCAGCACCGGGACAAACCAAGAGACCCAGTACTTC. It codes for CASSTGTNQETQYF.

The chain has TRBV6-2 or TRBV6-3 and TRBJ2-7; perhaps TRBD2 as D (5 bases). Germline values: CDR1 MNHEY, CDR2 SVGEGT. The CDR3 is made up of 18 amino acids. Trimming cost V 5 bases and J 4 bases, with 27 bases left between them. The CDR3 reads CASSHELGVSTIPYEQYF. CDR3 bases: TGTGCCAGCAGTCATGAACTAGGTGTCTCCACCATTCCTTACGAGCAGTACTTC.

V gene TRBV7-9 combines with J gene TRBJ1-5, with D hard to call. This CDR3 is 15 amino acids long. The ends were cut back, 1 base at V and 1 base at J, with 8 bases in the middle. Germline CDR1 and CDR2: SEHNR and FQNEAQ (reference sequence). CDR3 DNA: TGTGCCAGCAGCTTAGACGGAGGAAGCAATCAGCCCCAGCATTTT. It is translated as CASSLDGGSNQPQHF.

The table lists this clonotype with many counts. This chain links TRBV20-1 with TRBJ1-4, with D perhaps TRBD1 (6 bases). The germline CDR1 and CDR2 sequences are DFQATT and SNEGSKA (reference sequence). This CDR3 is built from 19 residues. The V end lost 6 bases, the J end lost 0 bases, and 26 bases lay between the germline ends. CDR3 protein: CSATPGQGRDGATNEKLFF. CDR3 nucleotides: TGCAGTGCCACCCCCGGGCAGGGGAGGGATGGTGCAACTAATGAAAAACTGTTTTTT.

This clonotype showed up many times. The V gene is TRBV20-1, the J gene TRBJ1-1; 7 bases line up with TRBD1. Losses at the gene ends were 6 bases for V and 2 bases for J; bases not matched to a gene: 6. Germline-derived CDR1 and CDR2 are DFQATT and SNEGSKA (reference sequence). The CDR3 is made up of 13 amino acids. CDR3 in amino acids: CSAYGQVNTEAFF. The CDR3 nucleotides read TGCAGTGCCTATGGACAGGTCAACACTGAAGCTTTCTTT.

This clonotype came up many times. The chain links TRBV7-6 to TRBJ1-1, with a weak D call TRBD1 (5 bases). CDR3 length: 14 residues. Deletions cut 5 bases from V and 3 bases from J, with 13 bases between. Germline CDR1 reads SGHVS; CDR2 reads FNYEAQ. In DNA form, the CDR3 reads TGTGCCAGCAGCCCGGGGCCCTCGTACACTGAAGCTTTCTTT. Translated: CASSPGPSYTEAFF.

In this sample, this clonotype turned up many times. The chain couples TRBV29-1 to TRBJ1-3, with 7 bases fitting TRBD1. Germline V gives CDR1 SQVTM, CDR2 ANQGSEA. V was clipped by 6 bases and J by 8 bases; unmatched bases: 7. The CDR3 loop spans 12 amino acids. The CDR3 loop reads CSVTGDRDTIYF. The CDR3 DNA sequence: TGCAGCGTCACAGGGGACCGGGACACCATATATTTT.

This clonotype was found once. One end of the junction varies from germline; a read error may be responsible. This chain connects TRBV9 to TRBJ2-3; TRBD2 matches 10 bases. Germline CDR1 is SGDLS and CDR2 is YYNGEE. The CDR3 runs 16 residues. The CDR3 nucleotides read TGTGCCAACAGCGTAGTGGCTAGCGGGAGTCGGGATACGCAGTATTTT. Translated, it gives CANSVVASGSRDTQYF.

This chain links TRBV7-8 with TRBJ1-2, with D unclear. This CDR3 region has 16 residues. Germline loops: CDR1 SGHVS, CDR2 FQNEAQ. With 5 bases removed from V and 7 bases from J, the gap between germline ends came to 23 bases. CDR3 coding DNA: TGTGCCAGCAGCCGTACCCATCAGTCGGCCGAAGGTGGCTACACCTTC. Translated, it gives CASSRTHQSAEGGYTF.

This clonotype was recorded many times. The chain is built from TRBV12-3 or TRBV12-4 and TRBJ1-4; D perhaps matches TRBD1 (6 bases). There are 12 residues in the CDR3. The ends were cut back, 6 bases at V and 6 bases at J, with 8 bases in the middle. Written as DNA, the CDR3 is TGTGCCAGCAGGCGACAGGATGAAAAACTGTTTTTT. The encoded protein is CASRRQDEKLFF.

The CDR3 coding sequence is TGCGCCAGCAGCTCCGTGGATACGCAGTATTTT. It specifies CASSSVDTQYF. The rearrangement uses TRBV5-1 and TRBJ2-3; D is ambiguous. The germline V gene encodes CDR1 SGHRS and CDR2 YFSETQ. The V end was cut by 3 bases, the J end by 6 bases, with 5 bases between. The CDR3 is 11 residues long.

Note on this clonotype: A read error is likely here: a far larger clone is one base away. The chain links TRBV6-4 to TRBJ2-7, with D perhaps matching TRBD1 (7 bases). CDR1 MRHNA and CDR2 SNTAGT come from the germline V gene. There are 15 residues in the CDR3. CDR3 in amino acids: CASRLGGTAAYDQYF. CDR3 DNA: TGTGCCAGCAGATTAGGGGGGACAGCAGCCTACGATCAGTACTTC.

This clonotype was recorded at least ten times. J is TRBJ2-7 and V is TRBV20-1; no clear D gene. The CDR3 has 13 amino acids. The V gene lost 3 bases and the J gene lost 0 bases, with 9 bases spanning the gap. Germline CDR1 and CDR2: DFQATT and SNEGSKA (reference sequence). The CDR3 loop reads CSARTEYSYEQYF. The DNA for the CDR3 is TGCAGTGCTAGGACGGAGTACTCCTACGAGCAGTACTTC.

This clonotype was seen at least ten times. V usage is TRBV6-1 and J usage is TRBJ2-1, with D hard to call. From germline, CDR1 is MNHNS and CDR2 SASEGT. The CDR3 has 13 residues. Trimming removed 7 bases from V and 2 bases from J, with 9 bases in between. CDR3 residues: CASNNGPYNEQFF. The CDR3 region has the DNA TGTGCCAGCAATAACGGGCCCTACAATGAGCAGTTCTTC.

With respect to this clonotype: A much larger clonotype is one base distant, so this may be a read error. This chain joins TRBV6-4 and TRBJ2-5; 12 bases are shared with TRBD2. CDR3 length: 17 amino acids. Per germline, CDR1 MRHNA and CDR2 SNTAGT. CDR3 protein: CASIDLSSGGGQETQYF. In nucleotides, the CDR3 is TGTGCCAGCATTGACCTCTCTAGCGGGGGGGGCCAAGAGACCCAGTACTTC.

Comments on this clonotype: A much larger clonotype is one base distant, so this may be a read error. As the CDR3 is not closed by the conserved phenylalanine or tryptophan, this likely results from a read error. This chain uses TRBV19 with TRBJ2-4; 7 bases map to TRBD1. Per germline, CDR1 LNHDA and CDR2 SQIVND (reference sequence). The junction had 10 bases not matched to a gene; V was cut back by 3 bases and J by 8 bases. There are 15 residues in the CDR3. The CDR3 region is CASSIRRQGSHIQYS. In DNA, the CDR3 is TGTGCCAGTAGTATTCGACGACAGGGATCTCACATTCAGTACTCC.

This clonotype was recorded a few times. The genes are TRBV12-3 or TRBV12-4 and TRBJ2-5; D uncertain. V gave up 4 bases and J gave up 4 bases, with 4 bases separating them. The CDR3 extends over 11 amino acids. The chain's CDR3 is CASSSRETQYF. The CDR3, as DNA: TGTGCCAGCAGTTCCCGAGAGACCCAGTACTTC.